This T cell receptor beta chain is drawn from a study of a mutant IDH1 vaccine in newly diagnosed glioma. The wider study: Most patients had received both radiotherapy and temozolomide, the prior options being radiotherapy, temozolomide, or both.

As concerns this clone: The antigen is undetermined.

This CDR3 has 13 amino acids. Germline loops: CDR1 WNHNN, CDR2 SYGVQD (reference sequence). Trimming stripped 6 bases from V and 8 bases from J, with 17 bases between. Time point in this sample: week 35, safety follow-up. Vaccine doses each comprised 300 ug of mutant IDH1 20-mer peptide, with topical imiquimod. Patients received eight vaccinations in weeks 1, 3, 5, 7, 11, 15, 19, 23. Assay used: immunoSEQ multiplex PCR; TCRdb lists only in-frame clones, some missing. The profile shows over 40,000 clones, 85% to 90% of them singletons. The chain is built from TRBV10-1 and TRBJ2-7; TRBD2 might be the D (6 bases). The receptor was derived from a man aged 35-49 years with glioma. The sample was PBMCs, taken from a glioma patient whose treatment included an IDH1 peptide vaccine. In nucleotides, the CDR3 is TGCGCCAGCAGGGCCATGCGGCGGGGACAGCAGTACTTC. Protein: CASRAMRRGQQYF.